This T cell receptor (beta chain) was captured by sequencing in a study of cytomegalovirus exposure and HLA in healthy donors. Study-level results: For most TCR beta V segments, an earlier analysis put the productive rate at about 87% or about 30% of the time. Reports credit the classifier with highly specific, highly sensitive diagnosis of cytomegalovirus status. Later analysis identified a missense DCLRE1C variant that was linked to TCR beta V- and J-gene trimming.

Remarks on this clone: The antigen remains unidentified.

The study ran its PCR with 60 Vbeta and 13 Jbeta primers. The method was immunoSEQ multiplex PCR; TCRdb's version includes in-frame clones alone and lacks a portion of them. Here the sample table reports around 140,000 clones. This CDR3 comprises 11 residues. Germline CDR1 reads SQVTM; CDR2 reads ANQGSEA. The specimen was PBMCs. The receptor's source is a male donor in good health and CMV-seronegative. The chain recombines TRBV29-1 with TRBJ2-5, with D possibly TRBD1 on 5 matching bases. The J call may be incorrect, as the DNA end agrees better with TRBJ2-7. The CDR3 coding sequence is TGCAGCGTTGGACAGTCCTACGAGCAGTACTTC. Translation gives CSVGQSYEQYF.